Shown below are 32 T cell receptor beta chains from a single sample sequenced in a study of CD4 T cells in relation to SARS-CoV-2 and coronaviruses. These receptors have no known antigen. Unexposed donor CD4+ T cells date from 2011-2018, before the COVID-19 pandemic. The cells were cultured for about ten days before CD4+ T cells were isolated. Generated by immunoSEQ multiplex PCR, the TCRdb table keeps only in-frame clones and is missing some. The data contain under 20,000 clones, roughly 80% of them singletons. Sequencing was carried out using CD4+ T cells from PBMCs, cultured in vitro. The receptors were gathered from a human donor in good health.

The CDR3 DNA reads as TGCAGCGTGGCGGTTTCTGGGGCCAACGTCCTGACTTTC. Protein sequence: CSVAVSGANVLTF. The chain links TRBV29-1 to TRBJ2-6; D remains unclear. CDR1 SQVTM and CDR2 ANQGSEA come from the germline V gene. V was trimmed by 6 bases and J by 1 base, leaving 7 bases between them. The CDR3 consists of 13 residues. The full variable domain, completed using reference TRBV29-1 and TRBJ2-6, is SAVISQKPSRDICQRGTSLTIQCQVDSQVTMMFWYRQQPGQSLTLIATANQGSEATYESGFVIDKFPISRPNLTFSTLTVSNMSPEDSSIYLCSVAVSGANVLTFGAGSRLTVL.

The chain links TRBV28 to TRBJ2-5, with 7 bases identical to TRBD2. Germline-derived CDR1 and CDR2 are MDHEN and SYDVKM. The CDR3 runs to 16 residues. The junction had 13 bases not matched to a gene; V was cut back by 4 bases and J by 5 bases. The CDR3 coding sequence is TGTGCCAGCAGTTCCCCCCGGGGTAGCGGGTGGGAGACCCAGTACTTC. This encodes CASSSPRGSGWETQYF. The full variable domain, in which reference TRBV28 and TRBJ2-5 provide the parts outside the CDR3, is DVKVTQSSRYLVKRTGEKVFLECVQDMDHENMFWYRQDPGLGLRLIYFSYDVKMKEKGDIPEGYSVSREKKERFSLILESASTNQTSMYLCASSSPRGSGWETQYFGPGTRLLVL.

This clone was recorded once. The chain recombines TRBV19 with TRBJ2-2, with D possibly TRBD1 on 5 matching bases. CDR3 length: 16 residues. Germline V gives CDR1 LNHDA, CDR2 SQIVND (reference sequence). V lost 5 bases, J lost 4 bases, and 17 bases lay in between. DNA for the CDR3: TGTGCCAGTAGTTCATCCTCAGGGTTATCCACCGGGGAGCTGTTTTTT. This encodes CASSSSSGLSTGELFF.

The chain uses TRBV6-4 and TRBJ2-3; D not resolved. The V end was cut by 4 bases, the J end by 1 base, with 9 bases between. Germline CDR1 reads MRHNA; CDR2 reads SNTAGT. This CDR3 is built from 14 residues. CDR3 sequence (DNA): TGTGCCAGCAGTGTTTCAAGCGGCACAGATACGCAGTATTTT. Its protein is CASSVSSGTDTQYF.

This rearrangement joins TRBV7-9 to TRBJ1-1; D not resolved. V dropped 7 bases and J dropped 4 bases, with 10 bases sitting between them. This CDR3 is built from 12 residues. Germline CDR1 SEHNR, CDR2 FQNEAQ (reference sequence). The CDR3 region has the DNA TGTGCCAGCATGCAGTGGGGCACTGAAGCTTTCTTT. Amino acid sequence: CASMQWGTEAFF.

The chain uses TRBV11-2 and TRBJ2-2; weak D call: TRBD2 (6 bases). The germline gives CDR1 SGHAT, CDR2 FQNNGV. V lost 0 bases, J lost 1 base, and 9 bases lay in between. This CDR3 is built from 16 residues. The CDR3 here is CASSLDRSGNTGELFF. DNA for the CDR3: TGTGCCAGCAGCTTAGATCGTAGCGGGAACACCGGGGAGCTGTTTTTT. Together with reference TRBV11-2 and TRBJ2-2, the CDR3 gives the full variable domain: EAGVAQSPRYKIIEKRQSVAFWCNPISGHATLYWYQQILGQGPKLLIQFQNNGVVDDSQLPKDRFSAERLKGVDSTLKIQPAKLEDSAVYLCASSLDRSGNTGELFFGEGSRLTVL.

J is TRBJ2-4 and V is TRBV5-1; D is perhaps TRBD1 or TRBD2 (5 bases each). Trimming stripped 2 bases from V and 3 bases from J, with 9 bases between. Looked up from germline, CDR1 is SGHRS and CDR2 is YFSETQ. The CDR3 length is 14 residues. CDR3 bases: TGCGCCAGCAGCTTCGAGGGGAGCAAAAACATTCAGTACTTC. This gives the protein CASSFEGSKNIQYF.

V is TRBV13 and J is TRBJ2-2, with D unclear. Germline assignment: CDR1 PRHDT and CDR2 FYEKMQ (reference sequence). The CDR3 runs to 15 residues. V dropped 5 bases and J dropped 3 bases, with 13 bases sitting between them. In DNA form, the CDR3 reads TGTGCCAGCAGCCGTAACCCCACTTACACCGGGGAGCTGTTTTTT. This sequence encodes CASSRNPTYTGELFF.

The CDR3 DNA is TGTGCCAGCAGTTACAATGAGGGTTCATTCTACAATGAGCAGTTCTTC. Amino acid sequence: CASSYNEGSFYNEQFF. This chain uses TRBV6-5 with TRBJ2-1; D may be TRBD2 (5 bases). With 2 bases removed from V and 3 bases from J, the gap between germline ends came to 14 bases. Germline loops: CDR1 MNHEY, CDR2 SVGAGI. The CDR3 length is 16 residues.

The chain is built from TRBV7-2 and TRBJ1-6; tentative D call: TRBD1 (6 bases). CDR3 length: 15 residues. Germline V CDR1 and CDR2: SGHTA, FQGNSA. The V end lost 8 bases, the J end lost 10 bases, and 21 bases lay between the germline ends. The CDR3 is CASEPANRVGSPLHF. The DNA of the CDR3 is TGTGCCAGCGAGCCCGCTAACAGGGTAGGCTCACCCCTCCACTTT.

V and J are TRBV6-5 and TRBJ1-5; D possibly corresponds to TRBD1 (5 bases). Trimming took 2 bases from V and 3 from J, leaving 11 bases between them. The CDR3 spans 15 residues. Germline CDR1 is MNHEY and CDR2 is SVGAGI. The CDR3 spells CASSYRDGTNQPQHF. In DNA, the CDR3 is TGTGCCAGCAGTTACAGGGACGGAACCAATCAGCCCCAGCATTTT.

This chain uses TRBV5-4 with TRBJ2-7; TRBD2 matches at 8 bases. Germline CDR1 reads SGHNT; CDR2 reads YYREEE (reference sequence). The trim removed 0 bases at V and 5 bases at J, leaving 7 bases unmatched. The CDR3 totals 15 residues. The CDR3 nucleotides read TGTGCCAGCAGCTTGGCCGGCGGGAGGTCTCACGAGCAGTACTTC. It is translated as CASSLAGGRSHEQYF.

This clone was found once. The chain is built from TRBV5-5 and TRBJ1-6, with D possibly matching TRBD1 (5 bases). Germline-derived CDR1 and CDR2 are SGHKS and YYEKEE (reference sequence). This CDR3 has 16 amino acids. V dropped 2 bases and J dropped 10 bases, with 19 bases sitting between them. For the CDR3, the DNA is TGTGCCAGCAGCTTTGAGAGGGGAAGCTCGGCCTCACCCCTCCACTTT. Its protein is CASSFERGSSASPLHF. Full variable domain (outside the CDR3, taken from reference TRBV5-5 and TRBJ1-6): DAGVTQSPTHLIKTRGQQVTLRCSPISGHKSVSWYQQVLGQGPQFIFQYYEKEERGRGNFPDRFSARQFPNYSSELNVNALLLGDSALYLCASSFERGSSASPLHFGNGTRLTVT.

The V gene is TRBV5-1, the J gene TRBJ2-3; the D call may be TRBD1 or TRBD2 (5 bases each). Germline CDR1 reads SGHRS; CDR2 reads YFSETQ. Trimming pared 4 bases from V and 3 bases from J, leaving 18 bases between. CDR3 size: 16 residues. CDR3 DNA: TGCGCCAGCAGCCAAGCCAGGGCGGGCGGTACAGATACGCAGTATTTT. Its protein is CASSQARAGGTDTQYF.

This CDR3 is CASSSRSQGTDTQYF. The DNA of the CDR3 is TGTGCCAGCAGTTCCAGATCACAGGGGACAGATACGCAGTATTTT. The V call is TRBV28, the J call TRBJ2-3; 7 bases agree with TRBD1. Germline V CDR1 and CDR2: MDHEN, SYDVKM. The CDR3 runs to 15 residues. V shed 4 bases and J 3 bases; nucleotides not matched to a gene: 7. Combining the CDR3 with reference TRBV28 and TRBJ2-3 gives the whole variable domain DVKVTQSSRYLVKRTGEKVFLECVQDMDHENMFWYRQDPGLGLRLIYFSYDVKMKEKGDIPEGYSVSREKKERFSLILESASTNQTSMYLCASSSRSQGTDTQYFGPGTRLTVL.

This sequence joins TRBV15 and TRBJ1-5; maybe TRBD1 (5 bases). This CDR3 contains 15 residues. V was pared by 4 bases and J by 0 bases, with 10 bases between. Per the germline V gene, CDR1 is LNHNV and CDR2 is YYDKDF (reference sequence). CDR3 in amino acids: CATSMGRDSNQPQHF. CDR3 coding DNA: TGTGCCACCAGCATGGGCAGGGATAGCAATCAGCCCCAGCATTTT.

V usage is TRBV5-1 and J usage is TRBJ2-6; D is uncertain. CDR3 size: 16 residues. Germline V lookup: CDR1 SGHRS, CDR2 YFSETQ. V was cut by 0 bases and J by 0 bases, with 7 bases left in between. CDR3 sequence (DNA): TGCGCCAGCAGCTTGGTGCAGGCCTCTGGGGCCAACGTCCTGACTTTC. Its protein is CASSLVQASGANVLTF.

V usage is TRBV10-3 and J usage is TRBJ2-3; TRBD2 matches 7 bases. Trimming cost V 2 bases and J 2 bases; bases outside gene matches: 16. Germline CDR1 reads ENHRY; CDR2 reads SYGVKD. The CDR3 spans 19 residues. The CDR3 nucleotides are TGTGCCATCAGTGAGCCCATCTCCCCTCTAGCGGACTACACAGATACGCAGTATTTT. It codes for CAISEPISPLADYTDTQYF.

V gene TRBV5-4 combines with J gene TRBJ2-5; D gene uncertain. The J call is doubtful: the DNA matches TRBJ2-7 better. The CDR3 is made up of 16 amino acids. Germline CDR1 reads SGHNT; CDR2 reads YYREEE (reference sequence). The CDR3 DNA follows: TGTGCCAGCAGCTTAGGCCCGGATCCTAGCTCCTACGAGCAGTACTTC. The encoded protein is CASSLGPDPSSYEQYF.

The chain employs TRBV10-1 and TRBJ2-2; D might be TRBD2 (5 bases). Per germline, CDR1 WNHNN and CDR2 SYGVQD (reference sequence). Trimming removed 3 bases at V and 2 bases at J, with 10 bases between. The CDR3 is 15 amino acids. DNA of the CDR3: TGCGCCAGCAGTGATCCAGGACTTAACACCGGGGAGCTGTTTTTT. Its translation: CASSDPGLNTGELFF.

The chain carries TRBV30 and TRBJ1-5; D unresolved. The V gene's germline CDR1 is GTSNPN and CDR2 SVGIG (reference sequence). Trimming shortened V by 0 bases and J by 5 bases, and 8 bases separated the two germline ends. This CDR3 has 13 residues. The CDR3 DNA sequence: TGTGCCTGGAGTGTAGGAGCCGATCAGCCCCAGCATTTT. Protein: CAWSVGADQPQHF.

This chain uses TRBV11-2 with TRBJ2-7, with D possibly TRBD2 on 5 matching bases. V was clipped by 1 base and J by 0 bases, with 13 bases between them. Germline values: CDR1 SGHAT, CDR2 FQNNGV. There are 16 residues in the CDR3. Here the CDR3 DNA reads TGTGCCAGCAGCTTAGTACCAGCGGATAGCTCCTACGAGCAGTACTTC. Protein: CASSLVPADSSYEQYF.

This clone was observed once. This sequence joins TRBV5-1 and TRBJ2-6; TRBD1 is a possible D gene (6 bases). Germline CDR1 is SGHRS and CDR2 is YFSETQ. The CDR3 runs to 17 residues. V gave up 0 bases and J gave up 0 bases, with 10 bases separating them. CDR3 coding DNA: TGCGCCAGCAGCTTGGGACAGGCCTCCTCTGGGGCCAACGTCCTGACTTTC. Translated: CASSLGQASSGANVLTF.

The rearrangement uses TRBV28 and TRBJ1-6; 8 positions agree with TRBD1. V lost 5 bases, J lost 8 bases, and 8 bases stayed unmatched. CDR1 MDHEN and CDR2 SYDVKM come from the germline V gene. The CDR3 spans 15 residues. CDR3 amino acids: CASSRTTGGDSPLHF. The CDR3 DNA reads TGTGCCAGCAGTCGGACCACAGGGGGTGATTCACCCCTCCACTTT.

V is TRBV18 and J is TRBJ1-5, with a tentative D call TRBD1 (6 bases). The CDR3 extends over 15 amino acids. Germline values: CDR1 KGHSH, CDR2 LQKENI. The V and J ends lost 0 bases and 1 base respectively, with 7 bases between them. CDR3 region: CASSPPGGSNQPQHF. CDR3 bases: TGTGCCAGCTCACCACCAGGGGGGAGCAATCAGCCCCAGCATTTT.

The rearrangement links TRBV18 to TRBJ1-4, with TRBD1 as a possible D gene (5 bases). The germline V gene encodes CDR1 KGHSH and CDR2 LQKENI. This CDR3 comprises 15 residues. Trimming took off 6 bases at V and 4 bases at J, with 15 bases between the two ends. As DNA, the CDR3 is TGTGCCAGCTCGCCTCGGGGGTCAGATAATGAAAAACTGTTTTTT. It codes for CASSPRGSDNEKLFF. The full variable domain, its missing parts supplied by reference TRBV18 and TRBJ1-4, is NAGVMQNPRHLVRRRGQEARLRCSPMKGHSHVYWYRQLPEEGLKFMVYLQKENIIDESGMPKERFSAEFPKEGPSILRIQQVVRGDSAAYFCASSPRGSDNEKLFFGSGTQLSVL.

This clone has just a few counts. The chain employs TRBV5-1 and TRBJ1-1, with a possible D match to TRBD1 (5 bases). The germline gives CDR1 SGHRS, CDR2 YFSETQ. V was shortened by 0 bases and J by 0 bases, with 9 bases between the two germline ends. This CDR3 has 15 amino acids. This CDR3 reads CASSLAGSLNTEAFF. The CDR3 nucleotides read TGCGCCAGCAGCTTGGCAGGGTCCCTGAACACTGAAGCTTTCTTT.

The CDR3 spells CAWSAETGRSNQPQHF. The CDR3 coding sequence is TGTGCCTGGAGTGCAGAGACAGGGAGGAGCAATCAGCCCCAGCATTTT. This chain links TRBV30 with TRBJ1-5; 7 bases fit TRBD1. There are 16 residues in the CDR3. CDR1 and CDR2 from the germline V gene are GTSNPN and SVGIG (reference sequence). The J segment lost 1 base and the V segment lost 1 base, leaving 7 bases of the junction unmatched.

This chain uses TRBV2 with TRBJ2-1; 12 bases agree with TRBD1. Germline V lookup: CDR1 SNHLY, CDR2 FYNNEI. The CDR3 is made up of 13 amino acids. V shed 11 bases and J 7 bases; nucleotides not matched to a gene: 6. The CDR3 sequence is CAGDRGLGNEQFF. The CDR3 DNA is TGTGCCGGGGACAGGGGGCTGGGGAATGAGCAGTTCTTC.

The chain joins TRBV12-3 or TRBV12-4 to TRBJ2-5; D remains ambiguous. Deletions cut 3 bases from V and 4 bases from J, with 3 bases between. This CDR3 has 11 amino acids. The CDR3 DNA reads as TGTGCCAGCAGTTTTAGAGAGACCCAGTACTTC. Translating it yields CASSFRETQYF.

The rearrangement uses TRBV18 and TRBJ1-2; 7 bases map to TRBD1. Trimming removed 3 bases from V and 6 bases from J; junction bases left unmatched: 7. The CDR3 loop spans 14 amino acids. CDR1 and CDR2 from the germline V gene are KGHSH and LQKENI. DNA of the CDR3: TGTGCCAGCTCACCGCTTGACAGGGAAGATGGCTACACCTTC. As protein: CASSPLDREDGYTF. Full variable domain (rest looked up from reference TRBV18 and TRBJ1-2): NAGVMQNPRHLVRRRGQEARLRCSPMKGHSHVYWYRQLPEEGLKFMVYLQKENIIDESGMPKERFSAEFPKEGPSILRIQQVVRGDSAAYFCASSPLDREDGYTFGSGTRLTVV.

A few counts support this clone. V gene TRBV28 combines with J gene TRBJ2-5; D gene uncertain. V was cut by 2 bases and J by 5 bases, with 12 bases left in between. This CDR3 comprises 14 residues. The germline gives CDR1 MDHEN, CDR2 SYDVKM. The CDR3 loop is CASSLPLGRETQYF. In DNA, the CDR3 is TGTGCCAGCAGTTTACCGCTCGGTCGTGAGACCCAGTACTTC.